These T cell receptor beta chains were read from a single sample in a study of blood T cells in healthy people across ages. TCRdb re-called the 5' RACE reads with MiXCR, one entry per CDR3 protein. The table includes 700,000 or so distinct CDR3 sequences, 22% detected once. The sample comprised blood. These receptors all stem from a man aged 70 or older in good health. The CDR3 runs from the conserved cysteine through the conserved F or W. The order of the fields is V gene, J gene, D gene, clone size, CDR3 DNA, CDR3 protein. The D gene is left open where the match is weak. Not all rows give a size; the values are once, few, many and, for expanded clones, a class.

TRBV5-6	TRBJ1-2	-	few	TGTGCCAGCAGCTTGGGGGGGAGAGCTGGCTACACCTTC	CASSLGGRAGYTF
TRBV27	TRBJ1-2	-	few	TGTGCCAGCAGTTTATCGGCAGGGATTGGCTACACCTTC	CASSLSAGIGYTF
TRBV12-3/TRBV12-4	TRBJ2-7	-	few	TGTGCCAGCAGTTTGGGGGGAGTAACCGTCTACGAGCAGTACTTC	CASSLGGVTVYEQYF
TRBV7-6	TRBJ2-1	TRBD2	-	TGTGCCAGCAGCTTATCCATCTCTAGCGGGGGTACCTACAATGAGCAGTTCTTC	CASSLSISSGGTYNEQFF
TRBV6-1	TRBJ2-1	TRBD1	-	TGTGCCAGCAAATCTGGACAGGGGAATTACGATGAGCAGTTCTTC	CASKSGQGNYDEQFF
TRBV6-5	TRBJ2-1	-	few	TGTGCCAGCACCGGTGAATACAATGAGCAGTTCTTC	CASTGEYNEQFF
TRBV12-3/TRBV12-4	TRBJ2-3	-	few	TGTGCCAGCAGTGAGGGGGTTACGCAGTATTTT	CASSEGVTQYF
TRBV5-1	TRBJ2-3	-	few	TGCGCCAGCAGCTTGGGGGGGGGCCGTTCAGATACGCAGTATTTT	CASSLGGGRSDTQYF
TRBV20-1	TRBJ2-3	-	few	TGCAGTGCTCGTAGTGACACGCAGTATTTT	CSARSDTQYF
TRBV20-1	TRBJ2-5	-	few	TGCAGTTCGCCCAGCGGTCGAGAGACCCAGTACTTC	CSSPSGRETQYF
TRBV6-1	TRBJ1-5	-	-	TGTGCCAGGGAGGAGGCCAGAAATCAGCCCCAGCATTTT	CAREEARNQPQHF
TRBV6-5	TRBJ1-2	-	-	TGTGCCAGCAGTTACAACAGGGCCTCCTATGGCTACACCTTC	CASSYNRASYGYTF
TRBV7-6	TRBJ2-6	-	-	TGTGCCAGCAGCTTGGGGGCATCTGGGGCCAACGTCCTGACTTTC	CASSLGASGANVLTF
TRBV20-1	TRBJ2-1	TRBD2	-	TGCAGTGCTACCCCTAGCGGGGGGGATTACAATGAGCAGTTCTTC	CSATPSGGDYNEQFF
TRBV10-3	TRBJ2-1	TRBD2	many	TGTGCCATCAGGGCTAGCGGGGGGGCCCTCAATGAGCAGTTCTTC	CAIRASGGALNEQFF
TRBV29-1	TRBJ2-2	TRBD1	-	TGCAGCGTTGAAGATCACGGGACAGGGTTATCCGGGGAGCTGTTTTTT	CSVEDHGTGLSGELFF
TRBV29-1	TRBJ1-1	-	-	TGCAGCGTTGATTGGGAGCCATCTGAAGCTTTCTTT	CSVDWEPSEAFF
TRBV5-6	TRBJ1-1	TRBD1	many	TGTGCCAGCAGCTTCCCCGGGACAGGGGAAGTTGAAGCTTTCTTT	CASSFPGTGEVEAFF
TRBV12-3/TRBV12-4	TRBJ2-2	-	few	TGTGCCAGCAGTCAACCCGGGCCTAACACCGGGGAGCTGTTTTTT	CASSQPGPNTGELFF
TRBV7-2	TRBJ1-2	-	-	TGTGCCAGCAGCTTACGAGGGACCACTTTC	CASSLRGTTF
TRBV5-6	TRBJ2-1	-	many	TGTGCCAGCAGCCCGGAATACTATTTTTCTCGGTACAATGAGCAGTTCTTC	CASSPEYYFSRYNEQFF
TRBV3-1	TRBJ2-1	TRBD2	-	TGTGCCAGCAGCCTATTCGGGACTAGGTACGGCAATGAGCAGTTCTTC	CASSLFGTRYGNEQFF
TRBV20-1	TRBJ2-3	-	-	TGCAGTGCTAGAGCAAGGGATCCCACAGATACGCAGTATTTT	CSARARDPTDTQYF
TRBV6-5	TRBJ1-4	TRBD1	-	TGTGCCAGCACCACGGACAGGGGGCGTCTCGAACTGTTTTTT	CASTTDRGRLELFF
TRBV7-2	TRBJ1-2	-	-	TGTGCCAGCAGCCAGGACACCTGGGGGATTGGCTACACCTTC	CASSQDTWGIGYTF
TRBV4-1	TRBJ1-1	TRBD1	few	TGCGCCAGCAGCCAAGGGTTAACTTTGTGGGACAGGGGGATTTGGAGCACTGAAGCTTTCTTT	CASSQGLTLWDRGIWSTEAFF
TRBV11-2	TRBJ2-7	TRBD1	-	TGTGCCAGCAGCTTAGTGGTAGGGACAGGGGACGAGCAGTACTTC	CASSLVVGTGDEQYF
TRBV7-8	TRBJ2-3	-	-	TGTGCCAGCAGCTTTATCGGCAGCCGTACAGATACGCAGTATTTT	CASSFIGSRTDTQYF
TRBV20-1	TRBJ2-1	TRBD2	few	TGCAGTGCTAGAAGTTCTAGCGGGAGTGAGAATGAGCAGTTCTTC	CSARSSSGSENEQFF
TRBV11-2	TRBJ2-1	TRBD1	-	TGTGCCAGCAGCTTCCGGGACAGGTCCTACAATGAGCAGTTCTTC	CASSFRDRSYNEQFF
TRBV7-9	TRBJ2-1	TRBD2	few	TGTGCCAGCAGCTTAGAGCGGGAGCATAGTGAGCAGTTCTTC	CASSLEREHSEQFF
TRBV4-3	TRBJ1-2	-	few	TGCGCCAGCAGCCACAAGGGGGGCTATGGCTACACCTTC	CASSHKGGYGYTF
TRBV19	TRBJ1-2	-	-	TGTGCCAGTACCTCCAGGAGCTATGGCTACACCTTC	CASTSRSYGYTF
TRBV19	TRBJ2-1	-	-	TGTGCCAGTACTCTATCCCCCGGGCTCCGGGGGAATGAGCAGTTCTTC	CASTLSPGLRGNEQFF
TRBV20-1	TRBJ2-5	-	-	TGCAGCGCCCTCCGTGGGGTTCAAGAGACCCAGTACTTC	CSALRGVQETQYF